The rows below give T cell receptor beta chains drawn from one sample of a study of blood T cell repertoires in COVID-19. Assay: immunoSEQ multiplex PCR; the TCRdb copy retains only in-frame clones and omits some. The sample carries 150,000 to 200,000 clones, 80% to 85% recorded once. The sequencing input was peripheral blood. Receptors were obtained from a woman between 65 and 79 years old with COVID-19, enrolled during active disease. Each CDR3 is given with its conserved first and last residue. A D gene is named only where the DNA matches it firmly. Size values are once, few and many counts, or a class for expanded clones, and some rows have none.

few,TRBJ1-1,TRBV7-9,TRBD1,13,TGTGCCAGCAGGGGACAGGGGAACACTGAAGCTTTCTTT,CASRGQGNTEAFF
once,TRBJ2-3,TRBV6-2/TRBV6-3,NA,17,TGTGCCAGCAGTTACCGACAAGGAACCGCGCCCACAGATACGCAGTATTTT,CASSYRQGTAPTDTQYF
NA,TRBJ2-3,TRBV20-1,NA,10,TGCAGTGCCCGGACAGATACGCAGTATTTT,CSARTDTQYF
NA,TRBJ2-3,TRBV19,TRBD1,16,TGTGCCAGTAGTCCCGGGACAGGGGGCGACATGAGCGCGCAGTATTTT,CASSPGTGGDMSAQYF
NA,TRBJ1-2,TRBV7-8,TRBD1,13,TGTGCCAGCAGCGTACGGACAGGGTTTGGCTACACCTTC,CASSVRTGFGYTF
once,TRBJ2-1,TRBV15,TRBD2,15,TGTGCCACCAGCTGGGGCCGGACTAGTGGAGATGAGCAGTTCTTC,CATSWGRTSGDEQFF
few,TRBJ1-1,TRBV7-3,TRBD1,15,TGTGCCAGCAGCCCCCGGACAGGGGGCTACACTGAAGCTTTCTTT,CASSPRTGGYTEAFF
NA,TRBJ2-4,TRBV2,TRBD2,16,TGTGCCAGCAGGACCGGGACTAGCGGGAGAGGTAACATTCAGTACTTC,CASRTGTSGRGNIQYF
NA,TRBJ1-5,TRBV2,NA,14,TGTGCCAGCAGGGGGCGGATTGGCAATCAGCCCCAGCATTTT,CASRGRIGNQPQHF
NA,TRBJ2-3,TRBV7-9,NA,16,TGTGCCAGCAGCCCCAGTGGGCTAGCAATCACAGATACGCAGTATTTT,CASSPSGLAITDTQYF
NA,TRBJ2-1,TRBV5-1,TRBD1,15,TGCGCCAGCACCGAAGGGACAGGCTCCTACAATGAGCAGTTCTTC,CASTEGTGSYNEQFF
NA,TRBJ2-1,TRBV7-2,NA,15,TGTGCCAGCAGCCGTAGCGTGAGCTCCTACAATGAGCAGTTCTTC,CASSRSVSSYNEQFF
NA,TRBJ1-2,TRBV30,NA,13,TGTGCCTGGGCGAAAACAGGGAACTATGGCTACACCTTC,CAWAKTGNYGYTF
NA,TRBJ2-7,TRBV28,TRBD1,15,TGTGCCAGCAGTTTGTTCGGGACAGGGCGAGTCGAGCAGTACTTC,CASSLFGTGRVEQYF
NA,TRBJ2-1,TRBV3-1/TRBV3-2,NA,15,TGTGCCAGCAGCCCCATCTCGAGCTCCTACAATGAGCAGTTCTTC,CASSPISSSYNEQFF
NA,TRBJ2-7,TRBV6-5,NA,16,TGTGCCAGCAGTTACTCGTTTGATTACCCTCTACGAGAGCAGTACTTC,CASSYSFDYPLREQYF
once,TRBJ1-3,TRBV12-3/TRBV12-4,NA,13,TGTGCCAGCAGTTTAGCCCAGGGAAACACCATATATTTT,CASSLAQGNTIYF
NA,TRBJ1-1,TRBV5-1,NA,14,TGCGCCAGTTCTCAGTTGGGGGCGAACACTGAAGCTTTCTTT,CASSQLGANTEAFF
NA,TRBJ2-5,TRBV10-3,NA,15,TGTGCCATCAGTGAGGAGGGAGGGGGACAAGAGACCCAGTACTTC,CAISEEGGGQETQYF
once,TRBJ2-1,TRBV5-1,TRBD2,17,TGCGCCAGCAGCTCCCAACCGACTAGCGGGAGGTCTCGTGAGCAGTTCTTC,CASSSQPTSGRSREQFF
NA,TRBJ2-7,TRBV28,TRBD2,15,TGTGCCAGCAGTCCCCCAGGGACTAGCGGCCACGAGCAGTACTTC,CASSPPGTSGHEQYF
NA,TRBJ2-2,TRBV18,TRBD1,15,TGTGCCAGCTCACCAGACAGGGTCGGCACCGGGGAGCTGTTTTTT,CASSPDRVGTGELFF
NA,TRBJ1-1,TRBV6-6,NA,18,TGTGCCAGCAGTCTGACAACCTCCGTGGGACACCGAAACACTGAAGCTTTCTTT,CASSLTTSVGHRNTEAFF
NA,TRBJ2-7,TRBV2,NA,13,TGTGCCAGCAGCATGGGTCAGGCGGGGGAGCAGTACTTC,CASSMGQAGEQYF
NA,TRBJ2-7,TRBV11-2,TRBD1,14,TGTGCCAGCAGCTTAAGTACAGGGGCCTACGAGCAGTACTTC,CASSLSTGAYEQYF
few,TRBJ2-7,TRBV18,NA,15,TGTGCCAGCTCACCAGGGTTGAGGAGTATTGGGGAGCAGTACTTC,CASSPGLRSIGEQYF
NA,TRBJ1-5,TRBV2,TRBD1,17,TGTGCCAGCCGACGAAGGACAGGGGGCTATAGCAATCAGCCCCAGCATTTT,CASRRRTGGYSNQPQHF
NA,TRBJ2-2,TRBV6-2/TRBV6-3,NA,13,TGTGCCAGCAGCCCCAGGGTCACCGGGGAGCTGTTTTTT,CASSPRVTGELFF
NA,TRBJ2-6,TRBV19,NA,15,TGTGCCAGTAGGCGACAGGCCTTTGGGGCCAACGTCCTGACTTTC,CASRRQAFGANVLTF
NA,TRBJ1-6,TRBV28,TRBD1,15,TGTGCCAGCAGGCGAGGGGGGACAGGGAATTCACCCCTCCACTTT,CASRRGGTGNSPLHF